One sample yielded the 9 T cell receptor beta chains listed below, sequenced in a study of T cell responses to AZD1222 COVID-19 vaccine. TCRdb's copy holds only in-frame clones and misses some; the assay was immunoSEQ multiplex PCR. The sample has around 120,000 clones; around nine tenths are singletons. This sample comprised peripheral blood, obtained 28 days after the second AZD1222 dose. Source of these receptors: an adult who received the AZD1222 COVID-19 vaccine.

The CDR3 loop is CASSSRTGTQYF. The CDR3 nucleotides read TGTGCCAGCAGCTCCAGGACGGGGACCCAGTACTTC. The genes are TRBV5-8 and TRBJ2-5; D gene uncertain. Germline V gene data show CDR1 as SGHTS and CDR2 as YDEGEE. V was cut by 3 bases and J by 7 bases, with 10 bases left in between. The CDR3 has 12 amino acids. The full variable domain, completed using reference TRBV5-8 and TRBJ2-5, is EAGVTQSPTHLIKTRGQQATLRCSPISGHTSVYWYQQALGLGLQFLLWYDEGEERNRGNFPPRFSGRQFPNYSSELNVNALELEDSALYLCASSSRTGTQYFGPGTRLLVL.

CDR3 in amino acids: CASSPVAGDEAFF. DNA of the CDR3: TGTGCCAGCAGTCCGGTGGCGGGGGATGAAGCTTTCTTT. This chain links TRBV6-2 or TRBV6-3 with TRBJ1-1, with D possibly matching TRBD1 (5 bases). V lost 5 bases to trimming and J lost 7 bases, with 14 bases between them. The germline V gene encodes CDR1 MNHEY and CDR2 SVGEGT. CDR3 length: 13 residues.

The rearrangement links TRBV11-2 to TRBJ1-1; the D gene is possibly TRBD1 (5 bases). This CDR3 region has 13 residues. Germline CDR1 and CDR2: SGHAT and FQNNGV. Trimming removed 5 bases from V and 2 bases from J, with 9 bases in between. The CDR3 here is CASSRQTNTEAFF. CDR3 nucleotides: TGTGCCAGCAGCCGACAGACTAACACTGAAGCTTTCTTT.

The V call is TRBV6-6, the J call TRBJ2-5; TRBD2 agrees at 15 bases. CDR1 and CDR2 from the germline V gene are MNHNY and SVGAGI (reference sequence). The V gene end was trimmed by 5 bases and the J gene end by 1 base; junction bases not matched to a gene: 5. This CDR3 has 17 residues. The CDR3 loop is CASSQPGLAGGQETQYF. In nucleotides, the CDR3 is TGTGCCAGCAGTCAACCGGGACTAGCGGGAGGCCAAGAGACCCAGTACTTC.

V usage is TRBV3-1 (or the pseudogene TRBV3-2) and J usage is TRBJ2-3, with a tentative D call TRBD2 (6 bases). Germline V lookup: CDR1 LGHDT, CDR2 YNNKEL (reference sequence). The CDR3 runs to 15 residues. The V gene lost 1 base and the J gene lost 3 bases, with 11 bases spanning the gap. The DNA of the CDR3 is TGTGCCAGCAGCCAAGTAGGACTACTGACAGATACGCAGTATTTT. Translating gives CASSQVGLLTDTQYF.

The rearrangement links TRBV27 to TRBJ1-1; D not resolved. Germline V gene data show CDR1 as MNHEY and CDR2 as SMNVEV (reference sequence). Trimming pared 2 bases from V and 0 bases from J, leaving 4 bases between. The CDR3 has 13 amino acids. The CDR3 loop reads CASSLMLNTEAFF. CDR3 DNA sequence: TGTGCCAGCAGTTTAATGCTGAACACTGAAGCTTTCTTT.

The chain joins TRBV7-2 to TRBJ2-6; a possible D gene is TRBD1 (5 bases). V lost 1 base and J lost 3, with 13 bases in between. Germline CDR1 reads SGHTA; CDR2 reads FQGNSA. CDR3 length equals 17 residues. CDR3 in amino acids: CASSLVTGTGGANVLTF. The DNA of the CDR3 is TGTGCCAGCAGCTTAGTAACAGGAACTGGTGGGGCCAACGTCCTGACTTTC.

This chain joins TRBV5-1 and TRBJ1-1; TRBD1 agrees at 7 bases. This CDR3 region has 14 residues. In germline, CDR1 is SGHRS, CDR2 YFSETQ. V lost 3 bases to trimming and J lost 2 bases; unmatched junction nucleotides: 4. CDR3 DNA sequence: TGCGCCAGCAGCTCTGGACAGGTTAACACTGAAGCTTTCTTT. Protein: CASSSGQVNTEAFF.

The V call is TRBV3-1 (or the pseudogene TRBV3-2), the J call TRBJ2-5; 9 bases are a match to TRBD1. The V and J ends lost 0 bases and 5 bases, in that order; junction bases with no gene match: 10. The CDR3 loop spans 17 amino acids. CDR1 is LGHDT and CDR2 is YNNKEL in the germline V gene (reference sequence). CDR3: CASSQDLTGGEVETQYF. CDR3 bases: TGTGCCAGCAGCCAAGACCTAACAGGGGGCGAAGTGGAGACCCAGTACTTC.